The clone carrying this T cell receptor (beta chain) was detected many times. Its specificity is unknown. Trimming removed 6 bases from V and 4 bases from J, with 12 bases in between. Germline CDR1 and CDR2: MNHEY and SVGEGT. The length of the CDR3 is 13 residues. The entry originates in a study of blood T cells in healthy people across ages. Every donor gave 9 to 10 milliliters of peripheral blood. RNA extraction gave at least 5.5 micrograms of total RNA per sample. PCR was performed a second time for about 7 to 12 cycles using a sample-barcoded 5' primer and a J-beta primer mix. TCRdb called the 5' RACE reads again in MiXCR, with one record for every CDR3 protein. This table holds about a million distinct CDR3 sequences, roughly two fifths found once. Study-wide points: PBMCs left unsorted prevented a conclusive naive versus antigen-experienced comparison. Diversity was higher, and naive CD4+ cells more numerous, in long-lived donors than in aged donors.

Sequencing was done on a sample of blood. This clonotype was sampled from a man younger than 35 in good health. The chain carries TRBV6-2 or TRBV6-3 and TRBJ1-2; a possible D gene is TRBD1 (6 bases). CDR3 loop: CASSRDKSYGYTF. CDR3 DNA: TGTGCCAGCAGCCGGGACAAGAGCTATGGCTACACCTTC.